This T cell receptor (beta chain) stems from a study of beta chain features in type 1 diabetes. The whole isolated RNA underwent reverse transcription, so sequencing captured expressed TCRB transcripts. Naive, central memory and regulatory T cell samples yielded about 3.9 million reads on average. The method was immunoSEQ multiplex PCR; TCRdb's version includes in-frame clones alone and lacks a portion of them. The table shows about 210,000 clones, with roughly 10% occurring only once. Sorting of CD4+ naive, central memory, regulatory and stem cell-like memory cells was performed via CD45RO/CCR7/CD25/CD127/CD95/CD27. General study findings and limits: In type 1 diabetes patients, VDJ junctions had fewer insertions; deletions at these junctions were more frequent. Any PCR bias toward short templates would affect both groups alike.

Only a few counts were recorded for this clone. Its antigen remains unidentified. In germline, CDR1 is SQVTM, CDR2 ANQGSEA. Trimming at V came to 6 bases and at J to 4 bases, leaving 12 bases not matched to a gene. The CDR3 extends over 16 amino acids. Sequences were obtained from central memory CD4+ T cells from blood. V usage is TRBV29-1 and J usage is TRBJ2-5, with 12 bases that match TRBD2. The source of this sequence is a man aged 18 to 35 in good health. The CDR3 protein is CSVWKSSGRALETQYF. CDR3 DNA sequence: TGCAGCGTCTGGAAATCTAGCGGGAGGGCCCTAGAGACCCAGTACTTC.